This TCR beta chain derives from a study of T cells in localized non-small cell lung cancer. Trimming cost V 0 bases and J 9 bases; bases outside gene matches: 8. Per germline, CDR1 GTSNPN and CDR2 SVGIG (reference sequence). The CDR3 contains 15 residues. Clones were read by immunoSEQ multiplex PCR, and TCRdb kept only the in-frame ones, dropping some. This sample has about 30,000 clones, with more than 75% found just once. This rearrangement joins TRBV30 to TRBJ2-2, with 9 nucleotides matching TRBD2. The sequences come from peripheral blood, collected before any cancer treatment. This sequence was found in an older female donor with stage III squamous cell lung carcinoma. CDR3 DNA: TGTGCCTGGAGTGTGGAGCGGGGGGTAAGGCGGGAGCTGTTTTTT. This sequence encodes CAWSVERGVRRELFF.